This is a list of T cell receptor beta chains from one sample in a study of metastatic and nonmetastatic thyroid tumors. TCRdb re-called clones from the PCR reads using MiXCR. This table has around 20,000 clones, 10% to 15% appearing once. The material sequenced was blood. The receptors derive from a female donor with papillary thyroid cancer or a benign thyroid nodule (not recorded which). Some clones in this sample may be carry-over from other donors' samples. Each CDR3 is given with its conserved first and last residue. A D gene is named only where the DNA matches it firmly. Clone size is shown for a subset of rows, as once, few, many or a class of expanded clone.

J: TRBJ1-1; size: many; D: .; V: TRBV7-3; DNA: TGTGCCAGCAGCCCAGGGTTGAACACTGAAGCTTTCTTT; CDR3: CASSPGLNTEAFF
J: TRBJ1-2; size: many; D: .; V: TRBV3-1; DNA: TGTGCCTCCCTCGGGGGGGGAGACTACACCTTT; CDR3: CASLGGGDYTF
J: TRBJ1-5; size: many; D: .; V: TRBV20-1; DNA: TGCAGTGCTGGAACACAGAATCAGCCCCAGCATTTT; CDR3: CSAGTQNQPQHF
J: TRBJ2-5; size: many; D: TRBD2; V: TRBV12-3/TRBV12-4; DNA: TGTGCCAGCAGTTTACCGCGGGGGGGATTCGGGGAGACCCAGTACTTC; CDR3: CASSLPRGGFGETQYF
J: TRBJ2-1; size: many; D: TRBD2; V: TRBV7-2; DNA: TGTGCCAGCAGCCTACGGACTAGCGCCTACAATGAGCAGTTCTTC; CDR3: CASSLRTSAYNEQFF
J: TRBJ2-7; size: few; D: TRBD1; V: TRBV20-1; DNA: TGCAGTGCGCCGGGACAGGGCCTATGGGAGCAGTACTTC; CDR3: CSAPGQGLWEQYF
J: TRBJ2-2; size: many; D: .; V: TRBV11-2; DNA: TGTGCCAGCAGCTTTTCGAGCGGGCCTTACACCGGGGAGCTGTTTTTT; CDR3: CASSFSSGPYTGELFF
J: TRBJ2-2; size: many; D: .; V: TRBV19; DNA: TGTGCCAGTAGTATAGGACCAGGGCCCGGGGAGCTGTTTTTT; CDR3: CASSIGPGPGELFF
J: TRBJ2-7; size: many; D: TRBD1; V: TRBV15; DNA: TGTGCCACCGGGGGACAGGGTCTACACGAGCAGTACTTC; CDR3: CATGGQGLHEQYF
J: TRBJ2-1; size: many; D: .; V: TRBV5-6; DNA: TGTGCCAGCAGTGGGGGATACCCCCCGAATGAGCAGTTCTTC; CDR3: CASSGGYPPNEQFF
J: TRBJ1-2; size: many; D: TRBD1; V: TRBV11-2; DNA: TGTGCCAGCAGCTTAGCCGGACAGGGAAACTATGGCTACACCTTC; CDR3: CASSLAGQGNYGYTF
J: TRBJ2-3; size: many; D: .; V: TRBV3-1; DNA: TGTGCCAGCGGGAGGGGGCTGGCAGATACGCAGTATTTT; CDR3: CASGRGLADTQYF
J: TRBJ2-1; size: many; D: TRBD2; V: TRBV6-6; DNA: TGTGCCAGCAGTTACTCGGGAGGGTACAATGAGCAGTTCTTC; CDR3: CASSYSGGYNEQFF
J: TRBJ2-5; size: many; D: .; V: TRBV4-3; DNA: TGCGCCAGCAGCCAAGAAGTGGACCAAGAGACCCAGTACTTC; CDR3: CASSQEVDQETQYF
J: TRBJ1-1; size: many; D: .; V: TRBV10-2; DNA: TGCGCCAGCAGAAGGCAATCTGCTGAAGCTTTCTTT; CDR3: CASRRQSAEAFF
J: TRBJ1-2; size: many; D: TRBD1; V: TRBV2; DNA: TGTGCCAGCAGACCTTCGAGACAGGGGAATTGGGGCTACACCTTC; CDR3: CASRPSRQGNWGYTF
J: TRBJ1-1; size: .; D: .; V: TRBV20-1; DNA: TGCAGTGCTAGTAGGGGTACCTCCACTGAAGCTTTCTTT; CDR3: CSASRGTSTEAFF
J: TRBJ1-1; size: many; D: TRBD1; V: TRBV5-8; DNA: TGTGCCAGCAGCTTTACCGGGACAGGGACAACAGAAGCTTTCTTT; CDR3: CASSFTGTGTTEAFF
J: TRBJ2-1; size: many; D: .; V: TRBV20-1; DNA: TGCAGTGCTAGCAAAGCAAACTTTGGCAATGAGCAGTTCTTC; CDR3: CSASKANFGNEQFF
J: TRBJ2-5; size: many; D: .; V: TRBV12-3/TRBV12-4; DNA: TGTGCCAGCAGCCCGAGACGGATGAGTGTTCAAGAGACCCAGTACTTC; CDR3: CASSPRRMSVQETQYF
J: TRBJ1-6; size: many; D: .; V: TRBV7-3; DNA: TGTGCCAGCAGCCCGGGTCCTAGGTCACCCCTCCACTTT; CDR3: CASSPGPRSPLHF
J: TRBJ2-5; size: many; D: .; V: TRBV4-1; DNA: TGCGCCAGCAGCCAAGATCTTCGGGAGACCCAGTACTTC; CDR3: CASSQDLRETQYF
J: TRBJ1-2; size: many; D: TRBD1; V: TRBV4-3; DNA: TGCGCCAGCAGCCAAGAGCCAGGGGGTGGCTACACCTTC; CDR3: CASSQEPGGGYTF
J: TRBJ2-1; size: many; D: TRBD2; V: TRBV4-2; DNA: TGTGCCAGCAGCCAAGATTGGCCTAGCGGGTACGACAATGAGCAGTTCTTC; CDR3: CASSQDWPSGYDNEQFF
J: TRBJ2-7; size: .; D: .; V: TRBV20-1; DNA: TGCAGTTCTAGGGAATCGGGGAAGCTCCACGAGCAGTACTTC; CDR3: CSSRESGKLHEQYF